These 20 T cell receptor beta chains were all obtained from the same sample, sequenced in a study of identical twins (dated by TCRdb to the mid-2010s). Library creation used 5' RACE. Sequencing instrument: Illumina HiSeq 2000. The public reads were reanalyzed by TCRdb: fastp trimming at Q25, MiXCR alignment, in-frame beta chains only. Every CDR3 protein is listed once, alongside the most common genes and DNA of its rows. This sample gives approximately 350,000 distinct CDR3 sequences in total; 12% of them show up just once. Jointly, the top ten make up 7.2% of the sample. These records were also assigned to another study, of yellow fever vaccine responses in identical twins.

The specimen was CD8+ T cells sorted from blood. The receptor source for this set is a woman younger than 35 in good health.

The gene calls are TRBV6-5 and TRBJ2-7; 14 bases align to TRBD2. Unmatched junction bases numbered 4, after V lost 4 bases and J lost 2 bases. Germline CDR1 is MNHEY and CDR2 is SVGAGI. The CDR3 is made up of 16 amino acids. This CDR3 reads CASSSGLAGGAYEQYV. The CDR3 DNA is TGTGCCAGCAGTTCTGGACTAGCGGGGGGAGCCTACGAGCAGTACGTC.

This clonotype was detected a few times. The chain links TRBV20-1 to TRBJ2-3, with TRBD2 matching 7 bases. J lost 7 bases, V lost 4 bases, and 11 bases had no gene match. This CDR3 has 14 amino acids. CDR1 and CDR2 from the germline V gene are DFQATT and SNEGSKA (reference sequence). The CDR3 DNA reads TGCAGTGCTACCAGCGGGGATCTTCGTTATACGCAGTATTTT. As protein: CSATSGDLRYTQYF.

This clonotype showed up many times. In DNA form, the CDR3 reads TGCAGTGCTAGAGATAGCGAGGGATACGAGCAGTACGTC. Its protein product is CSARDSEGYEQYV. V gene TRBV20-1 combines with J gene TRBJ2-7; possible D gene TRBD2, 5 bases. Trimming left V 0 bases short and J 4 bases short, with 10 bases between. The CDR3 has 13 amino acids. Germline V gives CDR1 DFQATT, CDR2 SNEGSKA (reference sequence).

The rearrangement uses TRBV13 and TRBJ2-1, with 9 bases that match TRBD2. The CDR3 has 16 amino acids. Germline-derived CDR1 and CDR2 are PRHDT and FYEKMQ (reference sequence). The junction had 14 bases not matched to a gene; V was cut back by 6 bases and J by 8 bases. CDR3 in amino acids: CASRHEGSGSRDEQFF. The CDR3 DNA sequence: TGTGCCAGCAGACACGAAGGTAGCGGGAGTCGGGATGAGCAGTTCTTC.

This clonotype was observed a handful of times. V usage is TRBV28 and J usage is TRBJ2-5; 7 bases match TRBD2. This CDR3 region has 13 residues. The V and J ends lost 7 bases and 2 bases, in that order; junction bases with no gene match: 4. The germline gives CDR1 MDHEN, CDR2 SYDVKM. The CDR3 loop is CASTPGGQETQYF. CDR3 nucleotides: TGTGCCAGCACCCCGGGGGGACAAGAGACCCAGTACTTC. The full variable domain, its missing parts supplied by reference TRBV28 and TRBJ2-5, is DVKVTQSSRYLVKRTGEKVFLECVQDMDHENMFWYRQDPGLGLRLIYFSYDVKMKEKGDIPEGYSVSREKKERFSLILESASTNQTSMYLCASTPGGQETQYFGPGTRLLVL.

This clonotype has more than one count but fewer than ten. CDR3 loop: CASIIRRTGELFF. The CDR3 DNA follows: TGTGCCAGCATCATTCGTCGGACCGGGGAGCTGTTTTTT. The chain joins TRBV2 to TRBJ2-2; D is undetermined. The CDR3 covers 13 residues. Germline V gene sequence: CDR1 SNHLY, CDR2 FYNNEI. The V end lost 7 bases, the J end lost 5 bases, and 11 bases lay between the germline ends.

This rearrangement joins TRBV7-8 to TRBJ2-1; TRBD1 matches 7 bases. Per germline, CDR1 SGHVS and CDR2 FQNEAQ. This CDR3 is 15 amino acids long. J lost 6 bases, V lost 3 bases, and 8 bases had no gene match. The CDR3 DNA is TGTGCCAGCAGCTTTTACCGGGACAGCTCCAATGAGCAGTTCTTC. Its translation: CASSFYRDSSNEQFF.

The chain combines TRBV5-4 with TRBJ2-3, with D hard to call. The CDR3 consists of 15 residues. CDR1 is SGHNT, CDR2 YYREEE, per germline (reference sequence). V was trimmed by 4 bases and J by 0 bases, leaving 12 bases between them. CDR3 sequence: CASSPRHFSTDTQYF. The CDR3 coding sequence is TGTGCCAGCAGCCCCCGTCATTTTAGCACAGATACGCAGTATTTT.

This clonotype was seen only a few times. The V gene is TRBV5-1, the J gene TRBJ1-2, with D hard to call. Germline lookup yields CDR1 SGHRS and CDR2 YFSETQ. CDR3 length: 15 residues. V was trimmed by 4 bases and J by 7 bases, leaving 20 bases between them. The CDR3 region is CASSRWASSSCGYTF. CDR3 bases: TGCGCCAGCAGCCGCTGGGCTTCCTCCTCCTGTGGCTACACCTTC.

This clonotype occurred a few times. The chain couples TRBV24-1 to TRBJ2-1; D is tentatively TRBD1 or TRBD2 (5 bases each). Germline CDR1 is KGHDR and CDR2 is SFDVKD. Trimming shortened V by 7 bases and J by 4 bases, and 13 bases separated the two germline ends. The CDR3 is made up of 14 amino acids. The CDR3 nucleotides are TGTGCCACCAGGGGGGAGTCAAATTACAATGAGCAGTTCTTC. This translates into CATRGESNYNEQFF.

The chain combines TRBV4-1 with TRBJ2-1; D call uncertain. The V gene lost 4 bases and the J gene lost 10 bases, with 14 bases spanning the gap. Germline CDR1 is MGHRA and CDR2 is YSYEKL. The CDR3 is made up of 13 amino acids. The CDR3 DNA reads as TGCGCCAGCAGCCCCCGGTTTGGTGAGGAGCAGTTCTTC. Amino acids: CASSPRFGEEQFF.

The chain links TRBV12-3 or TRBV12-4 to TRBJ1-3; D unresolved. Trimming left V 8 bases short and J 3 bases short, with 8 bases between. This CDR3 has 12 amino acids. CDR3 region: CASRELGNTIYF. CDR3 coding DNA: TGTGCCAGCCGTGAGCTTGGAAACACCATATATTTT.

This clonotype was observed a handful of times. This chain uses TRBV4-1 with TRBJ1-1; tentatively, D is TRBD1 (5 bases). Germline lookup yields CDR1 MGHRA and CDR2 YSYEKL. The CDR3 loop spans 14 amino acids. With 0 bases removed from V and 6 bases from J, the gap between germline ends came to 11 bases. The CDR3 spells CASSQDFSGPEAFF. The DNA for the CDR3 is TGCGCCAGCAGCCAAGATTTTTCAGGGCCTGAAGCTTTCTTT.

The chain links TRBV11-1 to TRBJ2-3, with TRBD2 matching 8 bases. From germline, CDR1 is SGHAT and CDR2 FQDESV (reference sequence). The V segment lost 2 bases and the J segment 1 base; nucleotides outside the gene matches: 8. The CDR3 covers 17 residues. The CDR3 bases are TGTGCCAGCAGCTTATCCCGAGCGGGAGCGGGCACAGATACGCAGTATTTT. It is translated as CASSLSRAGAGTDTQYF. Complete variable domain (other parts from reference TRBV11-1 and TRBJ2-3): EAEVAQSPRYKITEKSQAVAFWCDPISGHATLYWYRQILGQGPELLVQFQDESVVDDSQLPKDRFSAERLKGVDSTLKIQPAELGDSAMYLCASSLSRAGAGTDTQYFGPGTRLTVL.

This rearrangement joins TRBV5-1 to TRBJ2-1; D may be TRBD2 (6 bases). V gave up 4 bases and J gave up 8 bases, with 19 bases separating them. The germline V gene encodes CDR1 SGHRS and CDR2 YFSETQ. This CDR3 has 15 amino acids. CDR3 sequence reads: CASSLTGLPGDEQFF. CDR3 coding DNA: TGCGCCAGCAGCCTTACGGGACTCCCGGGTGATGAGCAGTTCTTC.

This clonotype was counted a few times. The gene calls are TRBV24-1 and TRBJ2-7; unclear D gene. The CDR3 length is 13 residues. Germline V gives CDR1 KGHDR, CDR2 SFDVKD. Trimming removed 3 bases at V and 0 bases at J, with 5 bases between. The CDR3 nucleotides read TGTGCCACCAGTGATATCAGCTCCTACGAGCAGTACTTC. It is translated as CATSDISSYEQYF.

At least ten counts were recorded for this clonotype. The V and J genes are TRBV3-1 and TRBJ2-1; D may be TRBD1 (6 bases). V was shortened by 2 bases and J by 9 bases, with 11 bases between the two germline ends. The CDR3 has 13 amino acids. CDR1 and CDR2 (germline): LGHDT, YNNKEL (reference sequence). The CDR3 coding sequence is TGTGCCAGCAGCCAATCGACAGGCACTGAGCAGTTCTTC. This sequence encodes CASSQSTGTEQFF.

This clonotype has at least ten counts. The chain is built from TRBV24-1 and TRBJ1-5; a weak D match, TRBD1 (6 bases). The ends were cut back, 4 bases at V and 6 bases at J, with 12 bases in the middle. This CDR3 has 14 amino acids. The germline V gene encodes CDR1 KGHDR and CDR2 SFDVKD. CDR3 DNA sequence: TGTGCCACCAGTGACCCGACAGGTAGTCAGCCCCAGCATTTT. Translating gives CATSDPTGSQPQHF.

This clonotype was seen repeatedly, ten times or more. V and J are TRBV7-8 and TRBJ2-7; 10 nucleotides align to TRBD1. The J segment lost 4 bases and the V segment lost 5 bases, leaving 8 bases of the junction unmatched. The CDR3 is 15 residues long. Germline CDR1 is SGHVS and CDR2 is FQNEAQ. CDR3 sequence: CASSQPGQGSYEQYV. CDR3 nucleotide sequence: TGTGCCAGCAGCCAACCGGGACAGGGGAGTTACGAGCAGTACGTC.

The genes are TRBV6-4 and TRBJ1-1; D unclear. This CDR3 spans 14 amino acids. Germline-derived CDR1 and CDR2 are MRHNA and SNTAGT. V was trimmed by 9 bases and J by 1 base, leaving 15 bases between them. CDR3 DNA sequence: TGTGCCAGACCCCGACTCTCAGCGAACACTGAAGCTTTCTTT. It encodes CARPRLSANTEAFF.